Reported below is one T cell receptor beta chain. This sample stems from a study of cytotoxic CD8 clonotypes in ibrutinib-treated CLL. The CDR3 length is 15 residues. J gave up 8 bases and V 4 bases, and 4 bases lay outside the gene matches. Assay: immunoSEQ multiplex PCR; the TCRdb copy retains only in-frame clones and omits some. The table has tens of thousands of clones, around 84% seen once; the top ten hold under 7%. This TCR came from a human donor with chronic lymphocytic leukemia. The chain recombines TRBV23-1 with TRBJ2-1, with TRBD2 identical over 14 bases. TRBV23-1 is labeled an ORF, and its function is uncertain. Sequences were derived from PBMCs, sampled before ibrutinib treatment. The CDR3: CASSPTSGRAHEQFF. CDR3 in DNA: TGCGCCAGCAGTCCGACTAGCGGGAGGGCACATGAGCAGTTCTTC.